The 2 T cell receptor beta chains given below trace back to one sample, sequenced in a study of technical replicates of blood from a handful of donors. The table came from immunoSEQ multiplex PCR; TCRdb's copy has only in-frame clones and leaves some out. This table holds 80,000 to 95,000 clones, about 96% found once. The sequenced sample consisted of T cells isolated from PBMCs. The receptors come from a human donor in good health.

The J gene is TRBJ2-7, the V gene TRBV27; a possible D gene is TRBD1 (5 bases). Looked up from germline, CDR1 is MNHEY and CDR2 is SMNVEV (reference sequence). Trimming pared 8 bases from V and 1 base from J, leaving 18 bases between. The CDR3 is 15 amino acids. The CDR3 protein is CASGPLGQESYEQYF. The CDR3 DNA is TGTGCCAGCGGACCCCTGGGGCAGGAGTCCTACGAGCAGTACTTC.

The chain is built from TRBV7-9 and TRBJ1-1; D is uncertain. Per the germline V gene, CDR1 is SEHNR and CDR2 is FQNEAQ (reference sequence). V was clipped by 3 bases and J by 0 bases, with 11 bases between them. This CDR3 contains 15 residues. CDR3 residues: CASSFTVGMNTEAFF. The CDR3 DNA sequence: TGTGCCAGCAGCTTCACAGTTGGTATGAACACTGAAGCTTTCTTT.